This T cell receptor beta chain appears in the sequencing data of a study of blood T cell repertoires in COVID-19. Overall study: T cells, B-cell-depleted T cells, or PBMCs supplied cDNA or gDNA.

The V end was cut by 6 bases, the J end by 7 bases, with 12 bases between. This CDR3 has 12 residues. Under the authors' procedure: Reference gene primers were amplified, and this amplification served to estimate nucleated cell counts. Method: immunoSEQ multiplex PCR; TCRdb's copy keeps in-frame clones and lacks some. That table is the source of V, J and clone size, and D and trimming were worked out from the DNA. Here the sample spans about 110,000 clones, around three quarters being singletons. This clone occurred a few times. This receptor was taken from a woman aged 55-75 years with acute or convalescent COVID-19. Sequenced material: peripheral blood. This chain uses TRBV12-3 or TRBV12-4 with TRBJ1-1; tentative D call: TRBD1 (6 bases). Written as DNA, the CDR3 is TGTGCCAGCAGGAGACAGGAGGTTGAAGCTTTCTTT. This sequence encodes CASRRQEVEAFF.